Following are 13 T cell receptor beta chains from one sample sequenced in a study of breast tumors, draining lymph nodes, adjacent tissues. The lymph nodes were axillary draining lymph nodes from breast cancer patients. TCRdb analysed the multiplex PCR reads with MiXCR anew, one entry per CDR3 protein. The sample holds 200,000 or so distinct CDR3 sequences; over 25% are singletons and the top ten take about 4.5%. Sequencing input: axillary lymph node tissue. All receptors come from a female donor with breast cancer. Some clones in this sample may be carry-over from other donors' samples.

This clonotype was recorded many times. The chain combines TRBV4-3 with TRBJ1-6, with TRBD1 as a possible D gene (6 bases). Germline values: CDR1 LGHNA, CDR2 YSLEER. The CDR3 consists of 16 residues. The germline V and J ends were trimmed by 0 bases and 7 bases, with 13 bases remaining between them. The CDR3 nucleotides are TGCGCCAGCAGCCAAGATAGGGGGACGGAGAATTCACCCCTCCACTTT. Its protein product is CASSQDRGTENSPLHF.

The chain carries TRBV2 and TRBJ1-5; D remains unclear. V gave up 3 bases and J gave up 14 bases, with 14 bases separating them. Looked up from germline, CDR1 is SNHLY and CDR2 is FYNNEI. The CDR3 is 12 residues long. In DNA form, the CDR3 reads TGTGCCAGCAGTGAGGCAGCAGCCTACGAGCATTTT. The encoded protein is CASSEAAAYEHF.

The chain carries TRBV19 and TRBJ2-7; 12 bases agree with TRBD2. CDR1 is LNHDA and CDR2 is SQIVND in the germline V gene (reference sequence). CDR3 length equals 16 residues. The CDR3: CASGTSGRVGFSEQYF. In DNA form, the CDR3 reads TGTGCTAGTGGGACTAGCGGGCGGGTGGGGTTTAGCGAGCAGTACTTC.

To note about this clonotype: Possible read error: a much larger clone is one base away. The chain carries TRBV27 and TRBJ2-5, with TRBD1 matching over 10 bases. V was pared by 0 bases and J by 4 bases, with 8 bases of the junction left unmatched. CDR3 length equals 17 residues. CDR1 and CDR2 (germline): MNHEY, SMNVEV (reference sequence). CDR3 sequence reads: CASSLSGGQGPGETQYF. The CDR3 DNA sequence: TGTGCCAGCAGTTTATCGGGGGGACAGGGGCCAGGAGAGACCCAGTACTTC.

The table lists this clonotype with a few counts. J is TRBJ2-1 and V is TRBV6-6; D is unresolved. The CDR3 contains 14 residues. Trimming left V 5 bases short and J 12 bases short, with 20 bases between. CDR1 is MNHNY and CDR2 is SVGAGI in the germline V gene (reference sequence). The CDR3 bases are TGTGCCAGCAGTCATAACGTCGTAAGACACTCGCAGTTCTTC. Its translation is CASSHNVVRHSQFF.

In this sample, this clonotype turned up many times. This sequence joins TRBV7-9 and TRBJ2-1, with D tentatively TRBD1 (5 bases). CDR3 size: 15 residues. From germline, CDR1 is SEHNR and CDR2 FQNEAQ (reference sequence). With 6 bases removed from V and 0 bases from J, the gap between germline ends came to 12 bases. The CDR3 region is CASSLQEFSYNEQFF. The CDR3 region has the DNA TGTGCCAGCAGTTTACAGGAGTTCTCCTACAATGAGCAGTTCTTC.

This clonotype was observed many times. The J gene is TRBJ2-1, the V gene TRBV2; 7 positions match TRBD2. After removal of 5 bases from V and 5 bases from J, the junction contained 6 bases not matched to a gene. Germline loops: CDR1 SNHLY, CDR2 FYNNEI. The CDR3 has 14 residues. CDR3 nucleotides: TGTGCCAGCAGTACCCTAGCGGCGAACAATGAGCAGTTCTTC. Amino acids: CASSTLAANNEQFF.

Ten or more counts support this clonotype. The rearrangement uses TRBV10-3 and TRBJ2-1, with D possibly TRBD2 on 6 matching bases. This CDR3 has 17 amino acids. CDR1 is ENHRY, CDR2 SYGVKD, per germline. Trimming took off 2 bases at V and 0 bases at J, with 14 bases between the two ends. DNA of the CDR3: TGTGCCATCAGTGAGCCCCTAACGGGAGACTCCTACAATGAGCAGTTCTTC. It translates to CAISEPLTGDSYNEQFF.

This clonotype was seen repeatedly, ten times or more. The chain couples TRBV20-1 to TRBJ2-7; 9 bases align to TRBD1. This CDR3 has 13 residues. With V trimmed by 3 bases and J by 3 bases, 3 bases remained unmatched. Germline values: CDR1 DFQATT, CDR2 SNEGSKA (reference sequence). CDR3 DNA: TGCAGTGCTAGCAAGGACAGGGGCTACGAGCAGTACTTC. Translating it yields CSASKDRGYEQYF.

This clonotype was seen many times. V usage is TRBV30 and J usage is TRBJ2-5; D is unclear. CDR1 and CDR2 from the germline V gene are GTSNPN and SVGIG (reference sequence). V was shortened by 2 bases and J by 2 bases, with 6 bases between the two germline ends. The CDR3 consists of 12 residues. In DNA form, the CDR3 reads TGTGCCTGGAGTCCCCGGCAAGAGACCCAGTACTTC. Translation: CAWSPRQETQYF.

This sequence joins TRBV20-1 and TRBJ2-7, with D possibly matching TRBD1 (6 bases). The CDR3 spans 14 residues. Between the trimmed V and J ends, which lost 6 bases and 0 bases, there was a span of 15 bases. Germline loops: CDR1 DFQATT, CDR2 SNEGSKA (reference sequence). As DNA, the CDR3 is TGCAGTGCCACAAGACAAGGGGGCTCCTACGAGCAGTACTTC. It is translated as CSATRQGGSYEQYF.

This clonotype has a count of ten or more. This chain joins TRBV7-6 and TRBJ2-7; 9 nucleotides align to TRBD1. Trimming cost V 1 base and J 6 bases; bases outside gene matches: 7. Germline-derived CDR1 and CDR2 are SGHVS and FNYEAQ. This CDR3 spans 15 amino acids. The CDR3, as DNA: TGTGCCAGCAGCTTAGGGCGGGGACAGGGAATCGAGCAGTACTTC. It yields the protein CASSLGRGQGIEQYF.

Ten or more counts support this clonotype. The gene calls are TRBV11-2 and TRBJ2-7, with D uncertain. The CDR3 is 14 residues long. Germline V CDR1 and CDR2: SGHAT, FQNNGV. Trimming pared 5 bases from V and 1 base from J, leaving 12 bases between. This chain's CDR3 is CASSGFGRSYEQYF. CDR3 bases: TGTGCCAGCAGCGGCTTCGGACGATCCTACGAGCAGTACTTC.